This TCR beta chain came from a study of regulatory T cells in long-lasting Graves disease. The time point denotes: persistent/refractory GD, antithyroid drugs over 5 years with positive TRAb. Extracted RNA from PBMCs served as the source of the TCR library. CDR3 length: 13 amino acids. Germline CDR1 reads MNHEY; CDR2 reads SMNVEV (reference sequence). Arm-PCR of CDR3 regions with iRepertoire HTBI primers generated TCR beta libraries. A single record per CDR3 protein comes from TCRdb applying MiXCR to the multiplex PCR reads. Of hundreds of thousands of distinct CDR3 sequences listed, around a fifth are singletons. With respect to this clonotype: A much larger clonotype is one base distant, so this may be a read error.

The starting material was peripheral blood mononuclear cells (PBMCs), obtained when the disease was refractory, from a patient treated with antithyroid drugs. This chain links TRBV27 with TRBJ1-4; tentative D call: TRBD1 (6 bases). The sequence was obtained from a female donor with Graves disease. The DNA of the CDR3 is TGTGCCGGCAGTGACAGGTTTAATGAAAAACTGTTTTTT. Amino acids: CAGSDRFNEKLFF.